Shown below are 30 T cell receptor beta chains from a single sample sequenced in a study of T cell clonality in common variable immunodeficiency. The repertoire was sequenced with immunoSEQ multiplex PCR; TCRdb's copy has only in-frame clones and lacks some. Captured here are approximately 57,000 clones, none seen once; the top ten comprise about 0.85%. The sequencing input was peripheral blood mononuclear cells. All receptors derive from a person between 18 and 75 years old in good health.

This clone was seen ten or more times. The read ends 3 residues before the CDR3 terminus; that terminus is restored from the germline J gene. The V and J genes are TRBV12-5 and TRBJ1-2; TRBD1 matches 7 bases. V was pared by 5 bases and J by 3 bases, with 12 bases of the junction left unmatched. Germline V lookup: CDR1 LGHNT, CDR2 FRNRAP. This CDR3 has 16 amino acids. The CDR3 here is CASGILESGGYYGYTF. CDR3 bases read: TGTGCTAGTGGTATACTCGAATCAGGGGGTTACTATGGC.

In its sample, this clone was seen many times. The read stops 3 residues short of the end of the CDR3; the missing end is completed from the germline J gene. The gene calls are TRBV12-3 or TRBV12-4 and TRBJ2-1; D remains ambiguous. This CDR3 is 12 amino acids long. V lost 2 bases and J lost 8, with 7 bases in between. The DNA read from the CDR3 is TGTGCCAGCAGTTTACGAAGGGATGAG. It encodes CASSLRRDE. The whole CDR3 protein reads CASSLRRDEQFF.

This clone was counted many times. The read terminates 3 residues before the CDR3 end, so the remaining end is supplied by the germline J gene. The chain has TRBV6-1 and TRBJ1-1; D remains unclear. Trimming removed 1 base at V and 0 bases at J, with 15 bases between. The germline CDR1 and CDR2 sequences are MNHNS and SASEGT. CDR3 size: 17 residues. The CDR3 reads CASSEVSPLFMNTEAFF. The sequenced part of the CDR3 DNA is TGTGCCAGCAGTGAAGTAAGTCCACTTTTCATGAACACTGAA.

Note on this clone: The read comes to an end 3 residues before the CDR3 does, leaving the germline J gene to fill in the end. The chain carries TRBV7-2 and TRBJ1-3; D gene uncertain. This CDR3 is built from 14 residues. Deletions cut 0 bases from V and 2 bases from J, with 5 bases between. The germline CDR1 and CDR2 sequences are SGHTA and FQGNSA. The CDR3 sequence: CASSLAGPGNTIYF. The CDR3 DNA, read in part, is TGTGCCAGCAGCTTAGCTGGCCCTGGAAACACC.

This clone was detected many times. The CDR3 extends 3 residues past the end of the read, so its final part is completed from the germline J gene. This chain uses TRBV5-4 with TRBJ1-1; D remains unclear. V lost 3 bases and J lost 4, with 10 bases in between. Germline assignment: CDR1 SGHNT and CDR2 YYREEE (reference sequence). The CDR3 is 13 residues long. CDR3 DNA (partial): TGTGCCAGCAGCTCCGGGGAGGGCACTGAA. This translates into CASSSGEGTE. The complete CDR3 protein is CASSSGEGTEAFF.

This clone was detected many times. The sequence runs out 3 residues before the end of the CDR3; the remainder is reconstructed from the germline J gene. The chain joins TRBV7-9 to TRBJ1-1; D unclear. The V end was cut by 1 base, the J end by 0 bases, with 3 bases between. CDR1 is SEHNR, CDR2 FQNEAQ, per germline (reference sequence). The CDR3 totals 13 residues. The CDR3 bases that were read are TGTGCCAGCAGCTTAGAGGTGAACACTGAA. Protein sequence: CASSLEVNTE. The CDR3 in its entirety is CASSLEVNTEAFF.

In regard to this clone: The read terminates 3 residues before the CDR3 end, so the remaining end is supplied by the germline J gene. The chain is built from TRBV19 and TRBJ1-2, with 9 bases aligning to TRBD1. The CDR3 runs 14 residues. The V gene's germline CDR1 is LNHDA and CDR2 SQIVND (reference sequence). The CDR3 here is CARRPGQGRYDYTF. The covered CDR3 bases are TGTGCCAGGAGACCGGGACAGGGCCGCTACGAC.

This clone has a count of ten or more. The CDR3 end is not reached by the read, which stops 3 residues before it; the germline J gene fills it in. The chain links TRBV6-4 to TRBJ2-3, with no clear D. This CDR3 contains 14 residues. With 6 bases removed from V and 2 bases from J, the gap between germline ends came to 12 bases. CDR1 is MRHNA and CDR2 is SNTAGT in the germline V gene. The CDR3 bases that were read are TGTGCCAGCAGCCTTACAGATGACACAGATACG. This gives the protein CASSLTDDTDT. The CDR3, in full, reads CASSLTDDTDTQYF.

This clone has ten or more counts. The CDR3 end falls 3 residues outside the read, so it is completed with the germline J gene. The chain combines TRBV19 with TRBJ2-3; 8 bases fit TRBD1. CDR3 size: 14 residues. Germline V gives CDR1 LNHDA, CDR2 SQIVND (reference sequence). The J segment lost 5 bases and the V segment lost 5 bases, leaving 6 bases of the junction unmatched. The chain's CDR3 is CASSLLQGGDTQYF. The CDR3 bases that were read are TGTGCCAGTAGTTTACTACAGGGGGGAGATACG.

This clone occurred many times. The CDR3 end lies 3 residues beyond the end of the read and is filled in from the germline J gene. The chain carries TRBV10-3 and TRBJ2-6; no definite D call. The V gene's germline CDR1 is ENHRY and CDR2 SYGVKD. Deletions cut 1 base from V and 2 bases from J, with 9 bases between. The CDR3 length is 16 residues. The sequenced part of the CDR3 DNA is TGTGCCATCAGTGAGTACCAGGAGCCTGGGGCCAACGTC. Protein product: CAISEYQEPGANV. The complete CDR3 reads CAISEYQEPGANVLTF.

In its sample, this clone was seen many times. The CDR3 region is CASTRGQQTYGYTF. The covered CDR3 bases are TGTGCCAGCACCAGAGGGCAACAGACCTATGGC. V is TRBV2 and J is TRBJ1-2; D ambiguous. The read stops 3 residues short of the end of the CDR3; the missing end is completed from the germline J gene. The CDR3 sequence is 14 residues long. CDR1 and CDR2 (germline): SNHLY, FYNNEI. Trimming stripped 7 bases from V and 4 bases from J, with 16 bases between.

This clone was seen many times. From the germline J gene comes the end of the CDR3, since the read stops 3 residues before it. The chain combines TRBV5-1 with TRBJ2-7; no firm D call. Trimming shortened V by 5 bases and J by 4 bases, and 10 bases separated the two germline ends. The CDR3 covers 12 residues. Germline V gene data show CDR1 as SGHRS and CDR2 as YFSETQ. This CDR3 reads CASSPSGYEQYF. The sequenced CDR3 bases are TGCGCCAGCAGTCCCTCCGGTTACGAG.

For this clone: The missing CDR3 end, 3 residues past where the read stops, is filled in from the germline J gene. The chain links TRBV25-1 to TRBJ1-4; a weak D match, TRBD1 (5 bases). V was pared by 3 bases and J by 8 bases, with 10 bases between. Germline CDR1 MGHDK, CDR2 SYGVNS. The CDR3 extends over 13 amino acids. CDR3 sequence: CASSDRVEEKLFF. The covered CDR3 bases are TGTGCCAGCAGTGACAGGGTAGAAGAAAAA.

There are many counts of this clone. The read ends 3 residues before the CDR3 terminus; that terminus is restored from the germline J gene. The J gene is TRBJ1-2, the V gene TRBV5-1; D remains unclear. Germline V gene sequence: CDR1 SGHRS, CDR2 YFSETQ. The CDR3 loop spans 13 amino acids. The ends were cut back, 0 bases at V and 7 bases at J, with 10 bases in the middle. The sequenced CDR3 bases are TGCGCCAGCAGCTTGGCAGGACTCTCTGGC. This translates into CASSLAGLSG. The entire CDR3 sequence reads CASSLAGLSGYTF.

This clone occurred many times. With the read ending 3 residues before the CDR3 end, the germline J gene is used to fill in that end. This chain connects TRBV5-1 to TRBJ1-5; D is possibly TRBD1 (5 bases). CDR1 is SGHRS and CDR2 is YFSETQ in the germline V gene. The V end lost 0 bases, the J end lost 2 bases, and 6 bases lay between the germline ends. CDR3 length: 14 amino acids. The CDR3 is CASSLEGGNQPQHF. CDR3 DNA (partial): TGCGCCAGCAGCTTGGAAGGGGGCAATCAGCCC. The variable domain in full, completed from reference TRBV5-1 and TRBJ1-5, reads KAGVTQTPRYLIKTRGQQVTLSCSPISGHRSVSWYQQTPGQGLQFLFEYFSETQRNKGNFPGRFSGRQFSNSRSEMNVSTLELGDSALYLCASSLEGGNQPQHFGDGTRLSIL.

This clone was seen ten or more times. Sequencing ends 3 residues short of the CDR3 end; the germline J gene provides the rest. The chain joins TRBV7-9 to TRBJ1-5; D is perhaps TRBD1 (6 bases). The CDR3 is made up of 15 amino acids. The V end was cut by 6 bases, the J end by 5 bases, with 17 bases between. Germline V gene sequence: CDR1 SEHNR, CDR2 FQNEAQ (reference sequence). The covered CDR3 bases are TGTGCCAGCAGAAAAGGGGGTGATCTACATCAGCCC. As protein: CASRKGGDLHQP. The whole CDR3 is CASRKGGDLHQPQHF.

This clone was counted at least ten times. The read ends 3 residues shy of where the CDR3 ends; the end is completed using the germline J gene. This chain connects TRBV29-1 to TRBJ1-2, with D perhaps TRBD1 (5 bases). The CDR3 loop spans 12 amino acids. CDR1 and CDR2 from the germline V gene are SQVTM and ANQGSEA. The germline V and J ends were trimmed by 5 bases and 3 bases, with 10 bases remaining between them. The sequenced CDR3 bases are TGCAGCGTTACAGGTGCTGACTATGGC. It codes for CSVTGADYG. The whole CDR3 reads CSVTGADYGYTF.

This clone showed up many times. The sequence runs out 3 residues before the end of the CDR3; the remainder is reconstructed from the germline J gene. This chain links TRBV7-2 with TRBJ2-1, with D uncertain. CDR1 is SGHTA, CDR2 FQGNSA, per germline. The CDR3 extends over 12 amino acids. V was clipped by 3 bases and J by 6 bases, with 6 bases between them. The CDR3 bases that were read are TGTGCCAGCAGCTTTAGGGCCAATGAG. It yields the protein CASSFRANE. The whole CDR3 is CASSFRANEQFF.

This clone was detected ten times or more. Read sequence stops 3 residues before the CDR3 end, and the germline J gene provides the missing end. This chain connects TRBV29-1 to TRBJ1-2; no clear D. CDR3 length equals 13 residues. CDR1 is SQVTM, CDR2 ANQGSEA, per germline. CDR3 amino acids: CSVELGIALGYTF. The CDR3 DNA, read in part, is TGCAGCGTTGAGTTGGGAATAGCGCTCGGC.

Comments on this clone: The read is 3 residues too short to cover the CDR3 end, so that end is filled in from the germline J gene. The chain has TRBV30 and TRBJ1-2; D is ambiguous. CDR1 is GTSNPN, CDR2 SVGIG, per germline (reference sequence). The CDR3 is 12 residues long. Partial CDR3 DNA: TGTGCCTGGGCGCTACCACTCAATGAC. Encoded protein: CAWALPLND. The full CDR3 sequence reads CAWALPLNDYTF.

This clone came up a few times. The observed sequence ends 3 residues before the CDR3 terminus, with the missing tail filled in from the germline J gene. The rearrangement links TRBV19 to TRBJ2-4, with 8 bases lining up with TRBD1. There are 13 residues in the CDR3. Germline lookup yields CDR1 LNHDA and CDR2 SQIVND (reference sequence). Incomplete CDR3 DNA: TGTGCCAGTAGTACCCACAGGGGGTATGGT. Translated: CASSTHRGYG. The full CDR3 is CASSTHRGYGQYF.

Many counts were recorded for this clone. The read gets to within 3 residues of the CDR3 end, and the germline J gene fills in the rest. This chain uses TRBV28 with TRBJ2-7; tentative D call: TRBD2 (6 bases). Germline V gene data show CDR1 as MDHEN and CDR2 as SYDVKM. The CDR3 sequence is 14 residues long. V lost 8 bases and J lost 0, with 14 bases in between. The DNA read from the CDR3 is TGTGCCAGCTGCGTAGCGGCCAGCTCCTACGAG. Translation: CASCVAASSYE. The full CDR3 protein reads CASCVAASSYEQYF.

This clone was detected many times. The CDR3 end is not reached by the read, which stops 3 residues before it; the germline J gene fills it in. V and J are TRBV13 and TRBJ2-7; 8 bases agree with TRBD1. Germline CDR1 and CDR2: PRHDT and FYEKMQ (reference sequence). The CDR3 is 16 amino acids. The trim removed 0 bases at V and 3 bases at J, leaving 7 bases unmatched. CDR3 amino acids: CASSLGQGTGGYEQYF. CDR3 bases read: TGTGCCAGCAGCTTAGGCCAGGGGACAGGAGGCTACGAG.

There are many counts of this clone. With the read ending 3 residues before the CDR3 end, the germline J gene is used to fill in that end. The rearrangement uses TRBV20-1 and TRBJ2-1; no clear D gene. The germline CDR1 and CDR2 sequences are DFQATT and SNEGSKA (reference sequence). The V gene lost 6 bases and the J gene lost 0 bases, with 18 bases spanning the gap. The CDR3 is made up of 16 amino acids. The CDR3 bases that were read are TGCAGTGCCCCCCCTTCAGGCTTCAGCTCCTACAATGAG. Amino acid sequence: CSAPPSGFSSYNE. The complete CDR3 reads CSAPPSGFSSYNEQFF.

In this sample, this clone turned up many times. Partial CDR3 DNA: TGTGCCAGCACCCCATTGGGGGGGGGTGATACG. Protein product: CASTPLGGGDT. The full CDR3 reads CASTPLGGGDTQYF. J is TRBJ2-3 and V is TRBV27, with TRBD2 identical over 7 bases. The CDR3 extends 3 residues past the end of the read, so its final part is completed from the germline J gene. V dropped 7 bases and J dropped 6; count of bases not matched to a gene: 10. The germline CDR1 and CDR2 sequences are MNHEY and SMNVEV (reference sequence). This CDR3 has 14 amino acids.

This clone was detected a few times. The sequenced fragment ends 3 residues before the CDR3 boundary, so the rest is inferred from the germline J gene. The chain links TRBV6-2 or TRBV6-3 to TRBJ1-2, with D hard to call. Germline values: CDR1 MNHEY, CDR2 SVGEGT. The CDR3 is made up of 13 amino acids. CDR3 bases read: TGTGCCAGCAGTTCTAGCCTATCAGATACC. It codes for CASSSSLSDT. The entire CDR3 reads CASSSSLSDTYTF.

This clone is medium-sized. The DNA ends 3 residues before the CDR3 does, and the rest of the CDR3 is filled in from the germline J gene. The V and J genes are TRBV12-3 or TRBV12-4 and TRBJ1-5; 8 nucleotides line up with TRBD1. This CDR3 contains 19 residues. Trimming removed 3 bases from V and 0 bases from J; junction bases left unmatched: 13. The CDR3 sequence: CASSFAWGTGAYSNQPQHF. CDR3 DNA, as far as it was read: TGTGCCAGCAGTTTCGCGTGGGGGACAGGAGCGTATAGCAATCAGCCC.

At least ten counts were recorded for this clone. The read terminates 3 residues ahead of where the CDR3 ends, so the germline J gene completes it. V is TRBV30 and J is TRBJ2-2, with D maybe TRBD1 (5 bases). The CDR3 sequence is 14 residues long. The ends were cut back, 2 bases at V and 4 bases at J, with 11 bases in the middle. The germline gives CDR1 GTSNPN, CDR2 SVGIG (reference sequence). The CDR3 loop is CAWSRMGLTGELFF. The DNA read from the CDR3 is TGTGCCTGGAGTCGAATGGGGCTCACCGGGGAG.

This clone was seen ten or more times. The CDR3 is cut off 3 residues early in the read; its end comes from the germline J gene. The chain couples TRBV5-6 to TRBJ1-1, with a tentative D call TRBD1 (5 bases). Germline V gene sequence: CDR1 SGHDT, CDR2 YYEEEE. The CDR3 spans 15 residues. V lost 6 bases to trimming and J lost 1 base, with 16 bases between them. The CDR3 is CASIPLGQANTEAFF. Partial CDR3 DNA: TGTGCCAGCATCCCCCTGGGGCAGGCGAACACTGAA.

Turning to this clone: The read halts 3 residues ahead of the CDR3 end, with the missing end drawn from the germline J gene. This chain joins TRBV5-5 and TRBJ1-1; D might be TRBD1 (5 bases). The V and J ends lost 4 bases and 5 bases respectively, with 15 bases between them. Germline-derived CDR1 and CDR2 are SGHKS and YYEKEE (reference sequence). The CDR3 totals 14 residues. The sequenced CDR3 bases are TGTGCCAGCAGCCGCGGGGGGGGGAGGACTGAA. Protein: CASSRGGGRTE. The entire CDR3 protein reads CASSRGGGRTEAFF.